The present TCR beta chain was sequenced within a study of response to subunit inactivated influenza vaccine. Whole-study results and caveats: Authors suggested each seasonal influenza vaccination recruits few new T cells.

As concerns this clonotype: The antigen is undetermined.

The CDR3 spans 17 residues. Germline values: CDR1 MDHEN, CDR2 SYDVKM. Trimming stripped 5 bases from V and 5 bases from J, with 23 bases between. TCRdb re-derived calls from the RT-PCR reads in MiXCR, one entry per CDR3 protein. The table includes approximately 500,000 distinct CDR3 sequences, around 21% detected once. The same data also contributed to another study, on T cells expressing NK-cell markers. This second report adds: Synthesis of TCR beta cDNA relied on 5'RACE template switching carrying UMIs. Cells sorted as CD3+CD56+NKG2C+, CD3+CD56+NKG2C- and CD3+CD56-NKG2C+ T cells supplied the TCR beta repertoires. Only alpha-beta TCR T cells were sorted in several experiments, using an anti-gamma-delta TCR antibody.

The source material was CD4+ T cells sorted from PBMCs, sampled 11 to 12 days after vaccination. The source is a man aged 45 to 65 who received an inactivated influenza vaccine. J is TRBJ2-3 and V is TRBV28; maybe TRBD2 (6 bases). CDR3 nucleotide sequence: TGTGCCAGCAGTCCGATGCGGGACGAGCTAAAGGGAGATACGCAGTATTTT. Its protein is CASSPMRDELKGDTQYF.